This T cell receptor beta chain was retrieved from a study of technical replicates of blood from several donors. Germline CDR1 is SGHRS and CDR2 is YFSETQ. Deletions cut 3 bases from V and 8 bases from J, with 14 bases between. This CDR3 is 13 amino acids long. This clone was counted a few times. Libraries were prepared by immunoSEQ multiplex PCR; TCRdb keeps only in-frame clonotypes and omits some of them. The profile shows about 64,000 clones, approximately 86% of them singletons. The sequence derives from a human donor in good health. Some clones in this sample may be carry-over from other donors' samples. Sequencing used PBMCs. The chain recombines TRBV5-1 with TRBJ1-2; tentative D call: TRBD1 (5 bases). The CDR3 sequence is CASSSDSPLGYTF. CDR3 in DNA: TGCGCCAGCAGCTCCGACAGCCCGTTGGGCTACACCTTC.